This T cell receptor (beta chain) was found in a study of T cells in Graves' hyperthyroidism and ophthalmopathy. Amplified regions were TCR beta CDR3 sequences from RNA transcripts. The TCR CDR3 first-round RT-PCR relied on the HTBI primer set. TCRdb reprocessed the multiplex PCR reads with MiXCR, giving one entry per CDR3 protein. Of approximately 320,000 distinct CDR3 sequences detected, roughly 17% appear once; the ten largest clones hold approximately 35%. V was pared by 6 bases and J by 0 bases, with 9 bases between. CDR3 length equals 13 residues. Germline V gene lookup returns CDR1 ENHRY and CDR2 SYGVKD. Investigators excluded patients with uncontrolled infection, other autoimmune disease, pregnancy or lactation.

This receptor was taken from a man aged 25 to 40 with Graves' hyperthyroidism. The sequencing input was blood. The chain couples TRBV10-3 to TRBJ2-7, with D perhaps TRBD1 (5 bases). CDR3 residues: CAIRTTDSYEQYF. DNA of the CDR3: TGTGCCATCAGGACGACAGACTCCTACGAGCAGTACTTC.